Here is one T cell receptor (beta chain) with its context. This sample is drawn from a study of blood T cell repertoires in COVID-19. At the level of the study: COVID-19 samples, acute and convalescent, were from the United States, Italy and Spain. Nucleic acid was either cDNA or gDNA, and it came from T cells, B-cell-depleted T cells, or PBMCs.

The junction had 4 bases not matched to a gene; V was cut back by 6 bases and J by 7 bases. CDR3 length: 12 residues. Germline CDR1 is MNHEY and CDR2 is SVGAGI. In the original processing: Reference gene primer amplification gave nucleated cell count estimates. The protocol was immunoSEQ multiplex PCR, while the TCRdb copy is restricted to in-frame clones and leaves out a portion. The D gene and trimming were derived from the DNA, and the V and J assignments and clone size from that table. There are about 200,000 clones in the sample; over 80% occur only once, and 0.9% to 0.95% lies in the top ten. This TCR was recovered from a man aged 55 to 70 with COVID-19, enrolled during active disease. The sample comprised peripheral blood. The chain has TRBV6-5 and TRBJ2-7, with 9 bases matching TRBD1. CDR3 loop: CASRRGTGEQYF. The DNA of the CDR3 is TGTGCCAGCAGGAGGGGGACAGGGGAGCAGTACTTC.